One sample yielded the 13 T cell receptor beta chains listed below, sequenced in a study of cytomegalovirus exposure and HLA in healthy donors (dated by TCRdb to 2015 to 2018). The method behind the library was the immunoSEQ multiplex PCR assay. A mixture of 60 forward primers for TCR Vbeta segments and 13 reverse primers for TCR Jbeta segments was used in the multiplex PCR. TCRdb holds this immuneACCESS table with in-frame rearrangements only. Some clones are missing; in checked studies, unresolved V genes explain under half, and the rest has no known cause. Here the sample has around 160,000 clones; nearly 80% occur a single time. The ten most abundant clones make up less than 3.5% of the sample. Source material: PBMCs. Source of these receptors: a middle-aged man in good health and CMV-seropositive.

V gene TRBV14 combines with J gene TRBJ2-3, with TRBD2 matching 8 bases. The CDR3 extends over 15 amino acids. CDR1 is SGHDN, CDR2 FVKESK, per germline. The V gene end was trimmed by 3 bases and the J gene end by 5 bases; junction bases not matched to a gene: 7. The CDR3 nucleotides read TGTGCCAGCAGCCAGACAGTACTAGCGGAAGATACGCAGTATTTT. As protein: CASSQTVLAEDTQYF.

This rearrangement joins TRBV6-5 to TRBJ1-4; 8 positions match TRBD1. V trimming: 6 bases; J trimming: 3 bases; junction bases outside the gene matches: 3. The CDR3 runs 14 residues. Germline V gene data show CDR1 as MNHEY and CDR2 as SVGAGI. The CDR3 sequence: CASRRTGPNEKLFF. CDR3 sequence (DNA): TGTGCCAGCAGAAGGACAGGGCCTAATGAAAAACTGTTTTTT.

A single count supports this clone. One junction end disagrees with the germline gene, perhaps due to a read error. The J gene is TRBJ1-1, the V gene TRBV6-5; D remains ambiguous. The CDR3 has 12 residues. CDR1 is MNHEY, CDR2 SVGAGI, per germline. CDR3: CASSYPGFPSFF. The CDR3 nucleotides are TGTGCCAGCAGTTACCCCGGGTTCCCTTCGTTTTTT.

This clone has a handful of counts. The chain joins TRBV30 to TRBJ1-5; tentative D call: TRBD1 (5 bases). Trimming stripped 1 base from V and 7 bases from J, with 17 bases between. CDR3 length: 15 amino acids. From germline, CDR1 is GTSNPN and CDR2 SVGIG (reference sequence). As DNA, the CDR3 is TGTGCCTGGAGTGAAGGGGACGGAGGGGAACAGCCCCAGCATTTT. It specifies CAWSEGDGGEQPQHF.

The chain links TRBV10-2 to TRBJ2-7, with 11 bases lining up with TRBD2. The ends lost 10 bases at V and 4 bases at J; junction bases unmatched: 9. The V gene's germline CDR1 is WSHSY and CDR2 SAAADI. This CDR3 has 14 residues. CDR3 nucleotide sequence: TGCGCCACCAAAGGACTAGCGGGCGTGTACGAGCAGTACTTC. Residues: CATKGLAGVYEQYF.

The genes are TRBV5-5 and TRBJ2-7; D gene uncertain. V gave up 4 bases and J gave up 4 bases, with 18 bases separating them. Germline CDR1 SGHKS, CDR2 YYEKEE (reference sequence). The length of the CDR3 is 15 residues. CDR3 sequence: CASSPGSTVWYEQYF. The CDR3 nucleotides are TGTGCCAGCAGCCCGGGTAGTACGGTATGGTACGAGCAGTACTTC.

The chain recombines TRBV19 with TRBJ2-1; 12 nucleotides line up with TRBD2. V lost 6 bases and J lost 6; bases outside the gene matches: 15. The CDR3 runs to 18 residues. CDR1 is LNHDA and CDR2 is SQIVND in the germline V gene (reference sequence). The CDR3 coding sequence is TGTGCCAGTAGCACCAGGGGGCTAGCGGGAGGGCCGATCAATGAGCAGTTCTTC. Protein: CASSTRGLAGGPINEQFF.

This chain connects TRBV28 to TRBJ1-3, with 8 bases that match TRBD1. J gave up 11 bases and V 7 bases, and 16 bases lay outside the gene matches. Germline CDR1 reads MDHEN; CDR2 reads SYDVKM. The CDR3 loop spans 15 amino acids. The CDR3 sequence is CASMARRTGRNPIYF. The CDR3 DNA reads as TGTGCCAGCATGGCGAGAAGGACAGGGAGGAATCCCATATATTTT.

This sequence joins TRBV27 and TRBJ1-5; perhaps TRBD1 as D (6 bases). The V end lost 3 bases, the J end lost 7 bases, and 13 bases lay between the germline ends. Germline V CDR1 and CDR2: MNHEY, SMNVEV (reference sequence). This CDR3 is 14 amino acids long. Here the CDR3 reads CASSLQGWAQPQHF. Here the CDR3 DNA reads TGTGCCAGCAGTTTGCAGGGGTGGGCCCAGCCCCAGCATTTT.

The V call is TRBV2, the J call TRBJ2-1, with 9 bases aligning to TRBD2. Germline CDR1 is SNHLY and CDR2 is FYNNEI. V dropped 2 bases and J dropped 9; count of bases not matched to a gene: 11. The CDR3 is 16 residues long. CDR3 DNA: TGTGCCAGCAGTGAAACCCGCGGGAGGGCAGTGGGTGAGCAGTTCTTC. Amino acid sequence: CASSETRGRAVGEQFF. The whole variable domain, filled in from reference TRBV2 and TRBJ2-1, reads EPEVTQTPSHQVTQMGQEVILRCVPISNHLYFYWYRQILGQKVEFLVSFYNNEISEKSEIFDDQFSVERPDGSNFTLKIRSTKLEDSAMYFCASSETRGRAVGEQFFGPGTRLTVL.

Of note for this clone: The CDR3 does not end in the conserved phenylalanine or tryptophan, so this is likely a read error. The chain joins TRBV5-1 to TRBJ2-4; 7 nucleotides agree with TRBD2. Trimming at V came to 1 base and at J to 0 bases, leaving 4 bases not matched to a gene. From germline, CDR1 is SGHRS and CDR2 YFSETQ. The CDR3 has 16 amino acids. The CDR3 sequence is CASSLSGTLAKNIQYL. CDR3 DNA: TGCGCCAGCAGCTTGAGCGGGACGCTAGCCAAAAACATTCAGTACCTC.

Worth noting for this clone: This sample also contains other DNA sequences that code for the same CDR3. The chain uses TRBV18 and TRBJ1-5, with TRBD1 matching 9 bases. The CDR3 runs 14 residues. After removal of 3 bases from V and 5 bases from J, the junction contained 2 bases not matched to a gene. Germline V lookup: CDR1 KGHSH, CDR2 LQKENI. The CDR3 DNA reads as TGTGCCAGCTCACCGGGACAGGGTCATCAGCCCCAGCATTTT. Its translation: CASSPGQGHQPQHF.

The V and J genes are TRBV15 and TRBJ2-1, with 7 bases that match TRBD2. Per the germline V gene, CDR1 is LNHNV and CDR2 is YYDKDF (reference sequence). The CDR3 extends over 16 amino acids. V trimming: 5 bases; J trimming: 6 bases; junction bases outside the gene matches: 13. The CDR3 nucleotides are TGTGCCACCAGCTTATTGTCACTAGCGTTGATCAATGAGCAGTTCTTC. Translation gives CATSLLSLALINEQFF.